This entry features one TCR beta chain sequence. This clonotype came up once. Its antigen target is currently unknown. No clone much larger than this one lies a single base away; base qualities are absent. Resting on one read, the evidence is weak. High-throughput TCR beta sequencing profiled peripheral blood CD8+ and CD4+ T cells from healthy donors, Susac syndrome patients and multiple sclerosis patients. The healthy donors served as controls matched for age and sex. CD8+ TEMRA cells were enriched by FACS, while bulk CD8+ and CD4+ T cells were purified by magnetic negative isolation. Blood was drawn into EDTA tubes, processed within 24 hours, and PBMCs were isolated by density gradient centrifugation. PBMCs intended for TCR sequencing were cryopreserved in liquid nitrogen and thawed later in a water bath at 37 degrees C. Purity of sorted or isolated CD4+, CD8+ and CD8+ TEMRA cells was at least 90%.

CDR1 is given as SEHNR and CDR2 as FQNEAQ, both from the germline V gene (reference sequence). The junction shows trimming of 3 bases on V and 2 bases on J, plus 11 bases between the germline ends. From cysteine to phenylalanine, the CDR3 is 14 amino acids long. Just the 42-base CDR3 DNA is kept, in frame starting at base 1. The data were taken from a study of CD8 T cells in Susac syndrome (dated by TCRdb to about 2019). A note on the overall study: The study used repertoire sequencing to test whether antigen drove CD8+ T cell activation and differentiation in Susac syndrome.

Here is what the overall study found, with its caveats: The number of individuals in the TCR sequencing and HLA analysis was recognized as being relatively small.

RNA was extracted with the RNeasy kit and roughly 0.5 to 1 ug was reverse transcribed using random hexamers. The immunoSEQ multiplex PCR assay, covering 54 Vbeta and 13 Jbeta segments, was used to amplify TCR beta CDR3 regions. To correct PCR amplification bias, a synthetic template baseline was used for both primer optimization and computational correction. The paper's data handling went like this. Only productive sequences were kept, with reads annotated to V, D and J genes according to IMGT and analyzed in immunoSEQ Analyzer. To calculate clonality, Shannon entropy was normalized by log2 of the number of productive unique sequences and then subtracted from one. For each patient and control, public and private clones were evaluated within the 100 most prevalent clones. A clone was defined as Susac-specific if it was absent from the healthy and MS cohorts, from 1052 published viral clones and from other ImmuneACCESS disease sequences. TCRdb reworked the public reads: Q25 trimming with fastp, MiXCR clone assembly, productive beta chains retained. Identical CDR3 protein sequences are pooled into one entry, listed with their most common genes and DNA. TCRdb, not the original authors, processed these V and J calls. Here the sample has over 100,000 distinct CDR3 sequences; 80% to 95% occur a single time. In total, the top ten clones hold around 0.15% of the sample.

Source material: CD4+ T cells from PBMCs. The receptor was derived from a human donor in good health. The rearranged chain carries TRBV7-9 and TRBJ2-7, with the D gene uncertain. This receptor carries the CDR3 CASSFGSSPYEQYF. The nucleotide sequence is given as TGTGCCAGCAGCTTCGGATCCTCACCCTACGAGCAGTACTTC.